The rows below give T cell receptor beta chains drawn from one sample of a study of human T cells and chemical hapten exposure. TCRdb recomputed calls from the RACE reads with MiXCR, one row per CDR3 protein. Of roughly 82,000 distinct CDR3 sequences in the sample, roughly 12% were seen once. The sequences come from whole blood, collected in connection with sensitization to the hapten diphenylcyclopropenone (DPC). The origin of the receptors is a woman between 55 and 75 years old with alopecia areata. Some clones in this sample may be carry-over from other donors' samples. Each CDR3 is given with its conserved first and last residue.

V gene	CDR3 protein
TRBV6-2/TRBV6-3	CASSARAGDRWNEQFF
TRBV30	CAWSRGGNSYEQYF
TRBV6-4	CASRLQGIGDTEAFF
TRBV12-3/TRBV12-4	CASGGGAAEAFF
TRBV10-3	CAISGEGPTEAFF
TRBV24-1	CATSDPNNQETQYF
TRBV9	CASSYSGDNYGYTF
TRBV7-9	CASSQPGQGYSYEQYF
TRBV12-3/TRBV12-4	CASSMPPGTSGYNEQFF
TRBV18	CASFPGTTINEQFF
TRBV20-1	CSASVTRGGSYNEQFF
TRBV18	CASSPPGQGNEKLFF
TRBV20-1	CSAPLPGGGNQPQHF
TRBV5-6	CASSLIGGDNQPQHF